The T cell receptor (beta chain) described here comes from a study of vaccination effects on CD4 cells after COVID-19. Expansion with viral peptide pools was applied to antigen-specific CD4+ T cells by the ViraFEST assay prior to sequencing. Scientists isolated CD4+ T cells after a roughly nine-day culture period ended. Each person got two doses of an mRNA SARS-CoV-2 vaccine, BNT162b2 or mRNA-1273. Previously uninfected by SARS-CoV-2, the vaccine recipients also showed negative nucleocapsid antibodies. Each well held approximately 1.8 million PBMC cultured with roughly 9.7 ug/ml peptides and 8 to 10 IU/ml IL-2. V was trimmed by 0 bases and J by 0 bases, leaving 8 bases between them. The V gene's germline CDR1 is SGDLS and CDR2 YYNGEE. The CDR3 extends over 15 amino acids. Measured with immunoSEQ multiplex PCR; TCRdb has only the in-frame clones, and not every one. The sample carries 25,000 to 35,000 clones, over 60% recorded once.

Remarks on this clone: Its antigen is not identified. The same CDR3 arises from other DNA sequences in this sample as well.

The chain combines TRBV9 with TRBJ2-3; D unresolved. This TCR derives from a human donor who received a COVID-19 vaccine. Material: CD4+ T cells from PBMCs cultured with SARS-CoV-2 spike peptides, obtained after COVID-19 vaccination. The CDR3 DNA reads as TGTGCCAGCAGCGTAGGAAGTGTTAGCACAGATACGCAGTATTTT. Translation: CASSVGSVSTDTQYF.